A single sample is the source of the 24 T cell receptor beta chains below, sequenced in a study of Ad26.COV2.S vaccination and SARS-CoV-2 variants (TCRdb year 2021). The treatment or condition label corresponds to: about 20 received Ad26.COV2.S at low or high dose, single or two shots; 5 received placebo; per-sample allocation not given. For vaccine and placebo recipients, repertoires were sequenced using samples collected on day 63 after the first injection. The protocol used for the library was the immunoSEQ multiplex PCR assay. Not all clones reach the TCRdb copy of this immuneACCESS table, which keeps in-frame sequences only. Checked studies attribute under half of the gap to unresolved V genes and leave the rest unexplained. This sample comprises about 400,000 clones, 75% to 90% of them detected only once. The ten top clones hold under 2% of the sample. This sample comprised peripheral blood, obtained in a trial of Ad26.COV2.S vaccine versus placebo. These receptors all come from a person aged 18-65 years who received the Ad26.COV2.S COVID-19 vaccine or a placebo.

The CDR3 DNA reads as TGTGCCACCAGGAGAAATGCCGTATACCAAGAGACCCAGTACTTC. It yields the protein CATRRNAVYQETQYF. The V call is TRBV15, the J call TRBJ2-5, with D uncertain. V dropped 6 bases and J dropped 0 bases, with 14 bases sitting between them. CDR3 length: 15 amino acids. The germline gives CDR1 LNHNV, CDR2 YYDKDF (reference sequence).

This chain connects TRBV27 to TRBJ2-7; D tentatively reads TRBD1 or TRBD2 (5 bases each). V was cut by 0 bases and J by 2 bases, with 14 bases left in between. Germline lookup yields CDR1 MNHEY and CDR2 SMNVEV (reference sequence). The CDR3 totals 16 residues. The CDR3 reads CASSLSTQGVAYEQYF. The CDR3 nucleotides are TGTGCCAGCAGTTTATCCACCCAGGGAGTTGCCTACGAGCAGTACTTC.

The chain recombines TRBV18 with TRBJ2-5, with TRBD1 identical over 11 bases. After removal of 3 bases from V and 7 bases from J, the junction contained 4 bases not matched to a gene. CDR3 length equals 14 residues. CDR1 KGHSH and CDR2 LQKENI come from the germline V gene. The CDR3 DNA follows: TGTGCCAGCTCACCCCCGGGACAGGGGGTGACCCAGTACTTC. Protein: CASSPPGQGVTQYF.

The V and J genes are TRBV4-1 and TRBJ2-2, with D perhaps TRBD2 (6 bases). Germline CDR1 is MGHRA and CDR2 is YSYEKL. The CDR3 is 15 amino acids. V lost 0 bases, J lost 5 bases, and 10 bases lay in between. The CDR3 region has the DNA TGCGCCAGCAGCCAAGAGGGACTTATAACCGGGGAGCTGTTTTTT. It specifies CASSQEGLITGELFF.

The J gene is TRBJ2-3, the V gene TRBV19, with 10 bases aligning to TRBD2. Germline V gene sequence: CDR1 LNHDA, CDR2 SQIVND (reference sequence). The junction had 8 bases not matched to a gene; V was cut back by 5 bases and J by 0 bases. The CDR3 is 17 residues long. In DNA form, the CDR3 reads TGTGCCAGTAGTCCATGGACTAGCGGTCCTAGCACAGATACGCAGTATTTT. Protein sequence: CASSPWTSGPSTDTQYF.

V usage is TRBV11-3 and J usage is TRBJ1-4; maybe TRBD1 (5 bases). Germline V CDR1 and CDR2: SGHNT, YENEEA. Trimming left V 7 bases short and J 8 bases short, with 17 bases between. The CDR3 spans 14 residues. The CDR3 loop is CASTRGRAEEKLFF. The CDR3 nucleotides read TGTGCCAGCACCAGAGGCAGGGCAGAAGAAAAACTGTTTTTT.

The chain uses TRBV2 and TRBJ2-7; D gene uncertain. Germline assignment: CDR1 SNHLY and CDR2 FYNNEI. CDR3 length: 11 residues. The V and J ends lost 2 bases and 5 bases respectively, with 4 bases between them. This chain's CDR3 is CASSETNEQYF. CDR3 coding DNA: TGTGCCAGCAGTGAAACGAACGAGCAGTACTTC.

The chain has TRBV9 and TRBJ1-5; 7 bases agree with TRBD1. The junction had 7 bases not matched to a gene; V was cut back by 0 bases and J by 7 bases. The CDR3 sequence is 15 residues long. The germline CDR1 and CDR2 sequences are SGDLS and YYNGEE. In DNA, the CDR3 is TGTGCCAGCAGCGTAGATCACAGGGGAGGACAGCCCCAGCATTTT. Protein product: CASSVDHRGGQPQHF.

The chain joins TRBV5-1 to TRBJ1-2; D is unresolved. Looked up from germline, CDR1 is SGHRS and CDR2 is YFSETQ. This CDR3 is 15 amino acids long. The V end was cut by 4 bases, the J end by 4 bases, with 17 bases between. CDR3: CASSPTTASSYGYTF. In DNA form, the CDR3 reads TGCGCCAGCAGCCCGACGACCGCCTCGTCCTATGGCTACACCTTC. The full variable domain, in which reference TRBV5-1 and TRBJ1-2 provide the parts outside the CDR3, is KAGVTQTPRYLIKTRGQQVTLSCSPISGHRSVSWYQQTPGQGLQFLFEYFSETQRNKGNFPGRFSGRQFSNSRSEMNVSTLELGDSALYLCASSPTTASSYGYTFGSGTRLTVV.

The V call is TRBV11-1, the J call TRBJ2-2; D gene ambiguous. V lost 1 base to trimming and J lost 8 bases, with 11 bases between them. The CDR3 has 14 amino acids. Germline CDR1 is SGHAT and CDR2 is FQDESV (reference sequence). CDR3 DNA: TGTGCCAGCAGCTTAGAGGCCTTGCGGGGGGAGCTGTTTTTT. It codes for CASSLEALRGELFF.

The chain recombines TRBV6-5 with TRBJ1-2; 7 bases agree with TRBD1. The germline gives CDR1 MNHEY, CDR2 SVGAGI. This CDR3 spans 15 amino acids. The V gene end was trimmed by 6 bases and the J gene end by 5 bases; junction bases not matched to a gene: 12. Here the CDR3 reads CASRRTWDSQYGYTF. In DNA, the CDR3 is TGTGCCAGCAGGCGGACCTGGGACAGCCAGTATGGCTACACCTTC.

The chain joins TRBV23-1 to TRBJ1-5; 11 nucleotides agree with TRBD1. Being an ORF, TRBV23-1 has a function that is uncertain. V lost 0 bases and J lost 0; bases outside the gene matches: 13. The CDR3 length is 21 residues. CDR3 coding DNA: TGCGCCAGCAGTCAATCGAAGGTAAGGACAGGGGGCCGTTATAGCAATCAGCCCCAGCATTTT. The encoded protein is CASSQSKVRTGGRYSNQPQHF.

This clone was detected a few times. The chain carries TRBV6-2 or TRBV6-3 and TRBJ1-1; TRBD1 might be the D (6 bases). Germline V CDR1 and CDR2: MNHEY, SVGEGT. Trimming cost V 6 bases and J 11 bases, with 16 bases left between them. The CDR3 extends over 12 amino acids. CDR3 amino acids: CASSPDRPYAFF. The CDR3 DNA sequence: TGTGCCAGCAGCCCCGACAGGCCCTACGCTTTCTTT.

This clone has a handful of counts. The V and J genes are TRBV6-6 and TRBJ2-7; 7 nucleotides match TRBD1. The CDR3 runs to 12 residues. Per germline, CDR1 MNHNY and CDR2 SVGAGI (reference sequence). V trimming: 10 bases; J trimming: 0 bases; junction bases outside the gene matches: 3. The CDR3 DNA follows: TGTGCCACCACAGGGGACTCCTACGAGCAGTACTTC. Residues: CATTGDSYEQYF.

This rearrangement joins TRBV7-9 to TRBJ2-2; D is perhaps TRBD2 (5 bases). CDR1 SEHNR and CDR2 FQNEAQ come from the germline V gene (reference sequence). V was pared by 5 bases and J by 6 bases, with 10 bases between. The CDR3 length is 13 residues. CDR3 in amino acids: CASSRGSAGELFF. CDR3 in DNA: TGTGCCAGCAGCAGAGGGTCGGCCGGGGAGCTGTTTTTT.

The chain is built from TRBV3-1 (or the pseudogene TRBV3-2) and TRBJ2-1; 12 nucleotides line up with TRBD2. Germline CDR1 reads LGHDT; CDR2 reads YNNKEL (reference sequence). The CDR3 has 16 residues. The V segment lost 2 bases and the J segment 6 bases; nucleotides outside the gene matches: 5. The CDR3 sequence: CASSQPRLAGANEQFF. In nucleotides, the CDR3 is TGTGCCAGCAGCCAACCACGACTAGCGGGAGCCAATGAGCAGTTCTTC.

This chain joins TRBV30 and TRBJ2-1, with a tentative D call TRBD1 (5 bases). With 2 bases removed from V and 6 bases from J, the gap between germline ends came to 11 bases. The CDR3 sequence is 13 residues long. Germline values: CDR1 GTSNPN, CDR2 SVGIG (reference sequence). Here the CDR3 reads CAWSIRQFNEQFF. The DNA for the CDR3 is TGTGCCTGGAGTATTAGACAGTTCAATGAGCAGTTCTTC. The full variable domain, its missing parts supplied by reference TRBV30 and TRBJ2-1, is SQTIHQWPATLVQPVGSPLSLECTVEGTSNPNLYWYRQAAGRGLQLLFYSVGIGQISSEVPQNLSASRPQDRQFILSSKKLLLSDSGFYLCAWSIRQFNEQFFGPGTRLTVL.

The chain joins TRBV7-9 to TRBJ2-1; the D call may be TRBD1 or TRBD2 (5 bases each). Germline V lookup: CDR1 SEHNR, CDR2 FQNEAQ (reference sequence). This CDR3 is built from 13 residues. V was pared by 3 bases and J by 6 bases, with 9 bases between. The DNA of the CDR3 is TGTGCCAGCAGCTTCCCAGGGAGCAATGAGCAGTTCTTC. Its translation is CASSFPGSNEQFF. Complete variable domain (other parts from reference TRBV7-9 and TRBJ2-1): DTGVSQNPRHKITKRGQNVTFRCDPISEHNRLYWYRQTLGQGPEFLTYFQNEAQLEKSRLLSDRFSAERPKGSFSTLEIQRTEQGDSAMYLCASSFPGSNEQFFGPGTRLTVL.

The chain is built from TRBV7-2 and TRBJ2-7; 12 bases are shared with TRBD2. Germline assignment: CDR1 SGHTA and CDR2 FQGNSA. V shed 8 bases, J shed 3 bases, and the junction held 8 bases outside the gene matches. The CDR3 has 15 amino acids. The CDR3 loop reads CASAPTGLAGYEQYF. The CDR3 nucleotides are TGTGCCAGCGCCCCGACGGGACTAGCGGGCTACGAGCAGTACTTC.

This clone showed up just once. This chain connects TRBV30 to TRBJ1-1; no firm D call. The V and J ends lost 0 bases and 7 bases respectively, with 6 bases between them. The CDR3 has 11 residues. Germline CDR1 and CDR2: GTSNPN and SVGIG (reference sequence). The CDR3 DNA reads TGTGCCTGGAGTGTAAACCTTGAAGCTTTCTTT. Residues: CAWSVNLEAFF.

The chain combines TRBV9 with TRBJ2-7; D is ambiguous. The V end lost 7 bases, the J end lost 7 bases, and 12 bases lay between the germline ends. CDR3 length: 11 residues. Germline V lookup: CDR1 SGDLS, CDR2 YYNGEE. The CDR3 DNA sequence: TGTGCCAGCGGAAAAGGTGGGGAGCAGTACTTC. Its translation is CASGKGGEQYF. The variable domain in full, completed from reference TRBV9 and TRBJ2-7, reads DSGVTQTPKHLITATGQRVTLRCSPRSGDLSVYWYQQSLDQGLQFLIQYYNGEERAKGNILERFSAQQFPDLHSELNLSSLELGDSALYFCASGKGGEQYFGPGTRLTVT.

V and J are TRBV7-9 and TRBJ2-2; a possible D gene is TRBD2 (5 bases). Trimming took off 1 base at V and 8 bases at J, with 14 bases between the two ends. Per germline, CDR1 SEHNR and CDR2 FQNEAQ (reference sequence). The CDR3 consists of 15 residues. In DNA form, the CDR3 reads TGTGCCAGCAGCTTAGGGATCGGACTGCAAGGGGAGCTGTTTTTT. Residues: CASSLGIGLQGELFF.

The genes are TRBV6-1 and TRBJ2-2, with D possibly matching TRBD2 (5 bases). The CDR3 extends over 11 amino acids. CDR1 is MNHNS, CDR2 SASEGT, per germline. The V end lost 3 bases, the J end lost 14 bases, and 10 bases lay between the germline ends. For the CDR3, the DNA is TGTGCCAGCAGTGAGCGGGCCGGTCTGTTTTTT. Translation: CASSERAGLFF.

The chain's CDR3 is CASSSGGRNTEAFF. CDR3 in DNA: TGTGCCAGCAGCTCGGGTGGCAGGAACACTGAAGCTTTCTTT. This rearrangement joins TRBV28 to TRBJ1-1, with no clear D. Between the trimmed V and J ends, which lost 6 bases and 1 base, there was a span of 12 bases. The CDR3 runs to 14 residues. CDR1 and CDR2 (germline): MDHEN, SYDVKM.